The sequence of this T cell receptor (beta chain) was determined in a study of cytomegalovirus exposure and HLA in healthy donors. Overall study: The use of the same platform for the 95 to 150 validation repertoires and the 666 first-cohort repertoires was reported by a later analysis.

Data came from immunoSEQ multiplex PCR; TCRdb stores just in-frame clones and leaves some out. Here the sample spans 100,000 to 150,000 clones, approximately 95% being singletons. In the case of this clone: Its target is not known.

Study-wide results and caveats: It was found in a later analysis that first-cohort TCR clusters tended to co-occur in the 130 or so validation repertoires.

From germline, CDR1 is LGHNA and CDR2 YSLEER. The CDR3 is 14 residues long. J was trimmed by 7 bases and V by 4 bases; bases with no gene match: 9. From the 120-subject validation cohort, which was separate from the roughly 690-subject first cohort, the donors were drawn. The receptor's source is a man between 18 and 29 years old in good health and CMV-seronegative. The chain carries TRBV4-3 and TRBJ2-7; 8 bases agree with TRBD2. The sequenced sample consisted of PBMCs. CDR3 DNA sequence: TGCGCCAGCAGCCCGACCAACATAGCGGGAGAGCAGTACTTC. Amino acid sequence: CASSPTNIAGEQYF.